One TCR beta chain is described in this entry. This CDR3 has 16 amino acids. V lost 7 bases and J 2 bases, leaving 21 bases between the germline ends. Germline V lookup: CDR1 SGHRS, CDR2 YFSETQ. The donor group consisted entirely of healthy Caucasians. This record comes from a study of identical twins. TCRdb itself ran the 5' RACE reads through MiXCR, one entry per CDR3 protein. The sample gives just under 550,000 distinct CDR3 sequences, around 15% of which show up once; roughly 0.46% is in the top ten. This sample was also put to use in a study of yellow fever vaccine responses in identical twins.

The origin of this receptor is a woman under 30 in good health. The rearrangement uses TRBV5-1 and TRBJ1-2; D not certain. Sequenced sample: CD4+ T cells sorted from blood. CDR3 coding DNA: TGCGCCAGCTCAGCAGCCCAACCGGGGAGAAACTATGGCTACACCTTC. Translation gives CASSAAQPGRNYGYTF.